A single sample gave rise to the 31 T cell receptor beta chains below, sequenced in a study of cytomegalovirus exposure and HLA in healthy donors. Use of 60 Vbeta and 13 Jbeta primers characterized the PCR. The data were produced by immunoSEQ multiplex PCR, yet TCRdb's version contains in-frame clones alone and is incomplete. There are about 160,000 clones in the sample; approximately 76% occur only once, and over 1.1% lies in the top ten. Sequenced: PBMCs. Receptors were obtained from a man between 60 and 70 years old in good health and CMV-seronegative.

This clone appeared a single time. The CDR3 DNA sequence: TGTGCCAGCAGCGTGACTAGCGGGAGCGGTAGGGATACGCAGTATTTT. The encoded protein is CASSVTSGSGRDTQYF. This rearrangement joins TRBV11-3 to TRBJ2-3; 12 bases fit TRBD2. The CDR3 length is 16 residues. Germline V gene data show CDR1 as SGHNT and CDR2 as YENEEA. V shed 5 bases and J 6 bases; nucleotides not matched to a gene: 9.

CDR3 residues: CASSLGVAASGEQYF. In nucleotides, the CDR3 is TGTGCCAGCAGCTTAGGTGTCGCGGCGAGCGGCGAGCAGTACTTC. The chain recombines TRBV7-2 with TRBJ2-7; D is possibly TRBD2 (5 bases). The ends were cut back, 1 base at V and 6 bases at J, with 16 bases in the middle. This CDR3 is built from 15 residues. In germline, CDR1 is SGHTA, CDR2 FQGNSA. Using reference TRBV7-2 and TRBJ2-7 for the parts outside the CDR3, the full variable domain is GAGVSQSPSNKVTEKGKDVELRCDPISGHTALYWYRQSLGQGLEFLIYFQGNSAPDKSGLPSDRFSAERTGGSVSTLTIQRTQQEDSAVYLCASSLGVAASGEQYFGPGTRLTVT.

This clone was counted once. The genes are TRBV19 and TRBJ1-6, with a weak D call TRBD1 (5 bases). CDR1 is LNHDA and CDR2 is SQIVND in the germline V gene (reference sequence). The CDR3 sequence is 14 residues long. The DNA of the CDR3 is TGTGGCGCGGGGGAACACAGTTCAGATTCACCCCTCCACTTT. Protein: CGAGEHSSDSPLHF.

The V and J genes are TRBV18 and TRBJ2-2; TRBD2 matches at 9 bases. This CDR3 comprises 18 residues. V lost 5 bases, J lost 1 base, and 11 bases stayed unmatched. Germline assignment: CDR1 KGHSH and CDR2 LQKENI. The CDR3 coding sequence is TGTGCCAGCTCATTAAGGTTTACTAGCGGGCAGAACACCGGGGAGCTGTTTTTT. Translated: CASSLRFTSGQNTGELFF.

The chain combines TRBV28 with TRBJ1-1; 10 positions match TRBD1. The germline V gene has CDR1 MDHEN and CDR2 SYDVKM. J was trimmed by 4 bases and V by 4 bases; bases with no gene match: 9. The CDR3 runs 16 residues. CDR3 nucleotides: TGTGCCAGCAGTTGGACAGGGGGTGAAGATGGCACTGAAGCTTTCTTT. This gives the protein CASSWTGGEDGTEAFF.

Here the CDR3 DNA reads TGTGCCATCAGTGAGTCTAGCATAGGTAACACCGGGGAGCTGTTTTTT. This translates into CAISESSIGNTGELFF. The J gene is TRBJ2-2, the V gene TRBV10-3; D remains unclear. CDR1 and CDR2 from the germline V gene are ENHRY and SYGVKD. CDR3 length: 16 residues. Trimming pared 0 bases from V and 2 bases from J, leaving 10 bases between.

In its sample, this clone was seen once. At one of its ends the junction is not consistent with the germline gene, which may arise from a read error. The chain links TRBV7-9 to TRBJ2-5; 8 nucleotides line up with TRBD2. Germline lookup yields CDR1 SEHNR and CDR2 FQNEAQ (reference sequence). There are 17 residues in the CDR3. This CDR3 is CSSSFSSGAPRGETQYF. Written as DNA, the CDR3 is TGTTCCAGCAGTTTCAGTAGCGGGGCTCCCCGGGGGGAGACCCAGTACTTC.

The chain couples TRBV2 to TRBJ2-5; tentatively, D is TRBD1 (6 bases). The last part of the DNA fits TRBJ2-7 better; the J call may be wrong. CDR1 and CDR2 (germline): SNHLY, FYNNEI. The CDR3 extends over 15 amino acids. The CDR3 bases are TGTGCCAGCAGCGTTCGACAGGATAATCCCTACGAGCAGTACTTC. It specifies CASSVRQDNPYEQYF.

This clone was observed once. This chain uses TRBV2 with TRBJ2-1, with 8 bases fitting TRBD1. Germline CDR1 is SNHLY and CDR2 is FYNNEI. The CDR3 runs 15 residues. V was pared by 6 bases and J by 3 bases, with 7 bases of the junction left unmatched. CDR3 in DNA: TGTGCCAGCAGCGACGGACAGGGTGGCTACAATGAGCAGTTCTTC. It is translated as CASSDGQGGYNEQFF.

The chain links TRBV5-1 to TRBJ2-1; 8 nucleotides align to TRBD2. The V gene end was trimmed by 3 bases and the J gene end by 7 bases; junction bases not matched to a gene: 6. This CDR3 is built from 14 residues. In germline, CDR1 is SGHRS, CDR2 YFSETQ. In nucleotides, the CDR3 is TGCGCCAGCAGCTGGGCTGGCGGGGGGAATGAGCAGTTCTTC. The encoded protein is CASSWAGGGNEQFF.

The chain combines TRBV28 with TRBJ2-4; 7 bases line up with TRBD1. J was trimmed by 7 bases and V by 5 bases; bases with no gene match: 11. The CDR3 is made up of 15 amino acids. The V gene's germline CDR1 is MDHEN and CDR2 SYDVKM. CDR3 DNA: TGTGCCAGCAGTCGGGCAGGGGGAGACGGTAACATTCAGTACTTC. This gives the protein CASSRAGGDGNIQYF.

The CDR3 DNA reads TGTGCCTGGGGAGGACAGGGGGCGTTGGGAGAGACCCAGTACTTC. Residues: CAWGGQGALGETQYF. The chain uses TRBV30 and TRBJ2-5; 11 bases fit TRBD1. Germline CDR1 and CDR2: GTSNPN and SVGIG (reference sequence). V lost 5 bases and J lost 4; bases outside the gene matches: 9. This CDR3 comprises 15 residues.

This clone was observed a few times. The chain uses TRBV18 and TRBJ1-6; a weak D match, TRBD1 (5 bases). Trimming left V 1 base short and J 6 bases short, with 10 bases between. This CDR3 is built from 15 residues. Germline-derived CDR1 and CDR2 are KGHSH and LQKENI. Here the CDR3 reads CASSPQQGSNSPLHF. In DNA form, the CDR3 reads TGTGCCAGCTCACCACAGCAGGGATCTAATTCACCCCTCCACTTT.

This sequence joins TRBV19 and TRBJ1-4; 8 bases match TRBD1. Losses at the gene ends were 1 base for V and 11 bases for J; bases not matched to a gene: 9. The germline V gene has CDR1 LNHDA and CDR2 SQIVND (reference sequence). CDR3 size: 15 residues. The CDR3, as DNA: TGTGCCAGTAGTATAGGGGCCGGGACAGGAACGAAACTGTTTTTT. It yields the protein CASSIGAGTGTKLFF.

V is TRBV9 and J is TRBJ2-6; D possibly corresponds to TRBD1 (5 bases). From germline, CDR1 is SGDLS and CDR2 YYNGEE. The CDR3 length is 15 residues. Trimming cost V 5 bases and J 0 bases, with 9 bases left between them. CDR3 amino acids: CASRWQGSGANVLTF. The CDR3 DNA reads as TGTGCCAGCAGATGGCAGGGCTCTGGGGCCAACGTCCTGACTTTC.

This clone has more than one count but fewer than ten. The V and J genes are TRBV7-2 and TRBJ1-2, with D perhaps TRBD1 (5 bases). V lost 5 bases and J 4 bases, leaving 23 bases between the germline ends. Germline CDR1 is SGHTA and CDR2 is FQGNSA. The CDR3 is made up of 17 amino acids. CDR3 sequence (DNA): TGTGCCAGCAGCCTCGCCGACGGGGGAGTGAGCTCCTATGGCTACACCTTC. Translation gives CASSLADGGVSSYGYTF.

The chain has TRBV5-3 and TRBJ2-3, with 7 bases that match TRBD2. TRBV5-3 is annotated as an ORF whose role is uncertain. Trimming cost V 1 base and J 1 base; bases outside gene matches: 3. This CDR3 is built from 15 residues. The CDR3 is CARSLLAGGTDTQYF. In DNA form, the CDR3 reads TGTGCCAGAAGCTTGTTGGCGGGGGGCACAGATACGCAGTATTTT.

The chain carries TRBV4-3 and TRBJ2-4; 11 bases fit TRBD1. This CDR3 has 18 amino acids. The J segment lost 7 bases and the V segment lost 0 bases, leaving 11 bases of the junction unmatched. Germline CDR1 and CDR2: LGHNA and YSLEER. This chain's CDR3 is CASSQDSGGTGGRNIQYF. The CDR3 region has the DNA TGCGCCAGCAGCCAAGACTCTGGAGGGACAGGGGGACGGAACATTCAGTACTTC.

The V call is TRBV27, the J call TRBJ2-7; D might be TRBD1 (5 bases). The CDR3 consists of 16 residues. CDR1 is MNHEY and CDR2 is SMNVEV in the germline V gene (reference sequence). With 3 bases removed from V and 0 bases from J, the gap between germline ends came to 15 bases. Written as DNA, the CDR3 is TGTGCCAGCAGTTTTGTGAGTGGCAGGGTCTCCTACGAGCAGTACTTC. It encodes CASSFVSGRVSYEQYF.

The chain employs TRBV7-9 and TRBJ1-4; D is unresolved. Germline CDR1 reads SEHNR; CDR2 reads FQNEAQ (reference sequence). Trimming shortened V by 2 bases and J by 0 bases, and 7 bases separated the two germline ends. The CDR3 runs to 15 residues. CDR3 in amino acids: CASSLRRATNEKLFF. The CDR3 region has the DNA TGTGCCAGCAGCTTACGTAGAGCAACTAATGAAAAACTGTTTTTT. Filled out from reference TRBV7-9 and TRBJ1-4, the complete variable domain reads DTGVSQNPRHKITKRGQNVTFRCDPISEHNRLYWYRQTLGQGPEFLTYFQNEAQLEKSRLLSDRFSAERPKGSFSTLEIQRTEQGDSAMYLCASSLRRATNEKLFFGSGTQLSVL.

This clone is a singleton in its sample. The chain couples TRBV19 to TRBJ1-1, with TRBD1 matching 7 bases. Germline lookup yields CDR1 LNHDA and CDR2 SQIVND (reference sequence). The CDR3 runs to 14 residues. With V trimmed by 8 bases and J by 3 bases, 9 bases remained unmatched. The CDR3 DNA reads TGTGCCAGTGGACTTGGGCAGGGGGACACTGAAGCTTTCTTT. Translation gives CASGLGQGDTEAFF.

The chain employs TRBV18 and TRBJ1-4, with D tentatively TRBD1 (5 bases). This CDR3 is 14 amino acids long. CDR1 is KGHSH and CDR2 is LQKENI in the germline V gene. The V gene lost 5 bases and the J gene lost 4 bases, with 11 bases spanning the gap. CDR3 sequence: CASSEQEDNEKLFF. Here the CDR3 DNA reads TGTGCCAGCTCAGAACAGGAAGATAATGAAAAACTGTTTTTT.

The rearrangement links TRBV28 to TRBJ1-1, with TRBD1 identical over 11 bases. Germline V gene sequence: CDR1 MDHEN, CDR2 SYDVKM. The CDR3 length is 17 residues. V lost 6 bases to trimming and J lost 4 bases; unmatched junction nucleotides: 13. The CDR3 spells CASSYPRAGTGGTEAFF. CDR3 nucleotide sequence: TGTGCCAGCAGCTATCCGAGAGCCGGGACAGGGGGCACTGAAGCTTTCTTT.

The V and J genes are TRBV11-2 and TRBJ2-1; 13 bases map to TRBD2. CDR3 length equals 16 residues. CDR1 is SGHAT and CDR2 is FQNNGV in the germline V gene. V was clipped by 4 bases and J by 5 bases; unmatched bases: 5. Here the CDR3 DNA reads TGTGCCAGCAGCTCGACTAGCGGGAGGAGGGACAATGAGCAGTTCTTC. It codes for CASSSTSGRRDNEQFF.

The genes are TRBV7-6 and TRBJ1-2, with a possible D match to TRBD1 (6 bases). This CDR3 is built from 15 residues. Trimming pared 1 base from V and 7 bases from J, leaving 16 bases between. Per germline, CDR1 SGHVS and CDR2 FNYEAQ. CDR3 DNA: TGTGCCAGCAGCTTAGGTAGTTCAGGGGTCGGTGGCTACACCTTC. Translation: CASSLGSSGVGGYTF. The full variable domain, in which reference TRBV7-6 and TRBJ1-2 provide the parts outside the CDR3, is GAGVSQSPRYKVTKRGQDVALRCDPISGHVSLYWYRQALGQGPEFLTYFNYEAQQDKSGLPNDRFSAERPEGSISTLTIQRTEQRDSAMYRCASSLGSSGVGGYTFGSGTRLTVV.

The J gene is TRBJ1-4, the V gene TRBV6-1; 10 nucleotides line up with TRBD1. The germline CDR1 and CDR2 sequences are MNHNS and SASEGT. J was trimmed by 6 bases and V by 6 bases; bases with no gene match: 7. The CDR3 runs 15 residues. The DNA of the CDR3 is TGTGCCAGCAGGGGACCGGGACAGGGGCATGAAAAACTGTTTTTT. Encoded protein: CASRGPGQGHEKLFF.

This chain connects TRBV11-2 to TRBJ2-5; perhaps TRBD1 as D (7 bases). Germline values: CDR1 SGHAT, CDR2 FQNNGV. V was pared by 0 bases and J by 1 base, with 9 bases between. The CDR3 has 15 amino acids. CDR3 sequence (DNA): TGTGCCAGCAGCTTAGATCAGGGGGGCCAAGAGACCCAGTACTTC. Its protein is CASSLDQGGQETQYF.

This rearrangement joins TRBV5-4 to TRBJ2-1; 9 nucleotides agree with TRBD2. V lost 2 bases, J lost 7 bases, and 7 bases stayed unmatched. The length of the CDR3 is 15 residues. Germline lookup yields CDR1 SGHNT and CDR2 YYREEE (reference sequence). The CDR3 DNA is TGTGCCAGCAGCTTAGGACTAGCGTACCAGAATGAGCAGTTCTTC. Translating it yields CASSLGLAYQNEQFF.

The V gene is TRBV7-2, the J gene TRBJ1-2; 9 bases map to TRBD1. The CDR3 extends over 16 amino acids. J gave up 4 bases and V 1 base, and 7 bases lay outside the gene matches. Germline V gene data show CDR1 as SGHTA and CDR2 as FQGNSA. CDR3 amino acids: CASSLDWDRAIYGYTF. The CDR3 nucleotides read TGTGCCAGCAGCTTAGATTGGGACAGGGCGATCTATGGCTACACCTTC. Filled out from reference TRBV7-2 and TRBJ1-2, the complete variable domain reads GAGVSQSPSNKVTEKGKDVELRCDPISGHTALYWYRQSLGQGLEFLIYFQGNSAPDKSGLPSDRFSAERTGGSVSTLTIQRTQQEDSAVYLCASSLDWDRAIYGYTFGSGTRLTVV.

The chain employs TRBV5-1 and TRBJ1-2; D is uncertain. Trimming left V 0 bases short and J 4 bases short, with 10 bases between. The CDR3 loop spans 14 amino acids. The V gene's germline CDR1 is SGHRS and CDR2 YFSETQ. CDR3 protein: CASSLVSRPYGYTF. DNA for the CDR3: TGCGCCAGCAGCTTGGTAAGCAGGCCCTATGGCTACACCTTC.

V gene TRBV13 combines with J gene TRBJ1-2, with a tentative D call TRBD1 (6 bases). CDR1 and CDR2 (germline): PRHDT, FYEKMQ (reference sequence). Trimming took 5 bases from V and 5 from J, leaving 21 bases between them. There are 16 residues in the CDR3. The CDR3 loop reads CASSQEGEPEGYGYTF. The CDR3 DNA reads as TGTGCCAGCAGCCAAGAGGGGGAACCCGAAGGGTATGGCTACACCTTC.